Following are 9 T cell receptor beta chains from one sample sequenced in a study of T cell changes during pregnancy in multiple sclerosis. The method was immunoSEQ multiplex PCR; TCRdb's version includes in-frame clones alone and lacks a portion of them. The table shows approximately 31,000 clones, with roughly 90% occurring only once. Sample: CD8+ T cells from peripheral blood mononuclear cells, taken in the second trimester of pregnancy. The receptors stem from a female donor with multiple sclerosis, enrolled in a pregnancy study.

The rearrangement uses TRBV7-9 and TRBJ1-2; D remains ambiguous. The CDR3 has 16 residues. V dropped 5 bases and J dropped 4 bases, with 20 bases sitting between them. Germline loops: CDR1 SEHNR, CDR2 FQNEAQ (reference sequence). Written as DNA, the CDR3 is TGTGCCAGCAGCCTACCCTTCATAGAGGAGGGCTATGGCTACACCTTC. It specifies CASSLPFIEEGYGYTF.

CDR3 amino acids: CASSVPLAGGPEDEQFF. CDR3 DNA sequence: TGTGCCAGCAGCGTCCCCCTAGCGGGAGGGCCGGAAGATGAGCAGTTCTTC. V gene TRBV5-4 combines with J gene TRBJ2-1, with 12 bases matching TRBD2. This CDR3 region has 17 residues. V was pared by 4 bases and J by 8 bases, with 13 bases of the junction left unmatched. Germline CDR1 SGHNT, CDR2 YYREEE (reference sequence).

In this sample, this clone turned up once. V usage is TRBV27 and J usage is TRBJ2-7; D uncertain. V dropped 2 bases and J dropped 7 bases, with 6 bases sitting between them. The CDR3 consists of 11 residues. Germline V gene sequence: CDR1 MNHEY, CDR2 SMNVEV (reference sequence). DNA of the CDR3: TGTGCCAGCAGTTTAAACGGGGAGCAGTACTTC. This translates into CASSLNGEQYF.

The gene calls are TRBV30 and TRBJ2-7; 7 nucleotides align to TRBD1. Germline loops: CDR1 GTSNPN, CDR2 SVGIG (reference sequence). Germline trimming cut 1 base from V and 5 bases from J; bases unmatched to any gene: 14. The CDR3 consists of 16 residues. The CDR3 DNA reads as TGTGCCTGGAGTGCTTACAGGGGATCACGCTTTGACGAGCAGTACTTC. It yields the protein CAWSAYRGSRFDEQYF.

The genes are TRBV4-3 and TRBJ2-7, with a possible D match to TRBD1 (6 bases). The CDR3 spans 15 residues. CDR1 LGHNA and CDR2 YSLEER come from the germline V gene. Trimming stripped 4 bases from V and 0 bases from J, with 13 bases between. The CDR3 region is CASSRVLGASYEQYF. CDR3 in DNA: TGCGCCAGCAGCCGGGTTTTGGGGGCCTCCTACGAGCAGTACTTC.

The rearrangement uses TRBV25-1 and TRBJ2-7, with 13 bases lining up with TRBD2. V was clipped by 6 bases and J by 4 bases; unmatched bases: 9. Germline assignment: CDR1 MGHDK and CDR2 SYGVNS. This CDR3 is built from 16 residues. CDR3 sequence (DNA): TGTGCCAGCAGGGGGGATCCGGGACTAGCGGGATACGAGCAGTACTTC. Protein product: CASRGDPGLAGYEQYF.

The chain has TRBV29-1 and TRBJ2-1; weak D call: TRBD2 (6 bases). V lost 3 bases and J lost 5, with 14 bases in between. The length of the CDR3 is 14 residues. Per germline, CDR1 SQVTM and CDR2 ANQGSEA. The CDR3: CSVEDYLRDNEQFF. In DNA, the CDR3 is TGCAGCGTTGAGGACTATCTAAGAGACAATGAGCAGTTCTTC.

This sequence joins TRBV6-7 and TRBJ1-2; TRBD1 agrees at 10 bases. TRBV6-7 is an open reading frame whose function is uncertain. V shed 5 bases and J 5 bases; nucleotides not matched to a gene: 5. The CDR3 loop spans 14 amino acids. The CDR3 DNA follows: TGTGCCAGCAGTCACGGGACAGGGGAATATGGCTACACCTTC. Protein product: CASSHGTGEYGYTF.

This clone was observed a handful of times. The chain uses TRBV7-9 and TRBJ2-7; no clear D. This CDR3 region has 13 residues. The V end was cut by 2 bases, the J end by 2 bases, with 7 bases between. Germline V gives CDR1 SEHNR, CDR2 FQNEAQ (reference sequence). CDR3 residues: CASSLQAAYEQYF. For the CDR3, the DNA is TGTGCCAGCAGCTTACAGGCAGCCTACGAGCAGTACTTC.